The 5 T cell receptor beta chains reported below all come from one sample, sequenced in a study of blood T cells in healthy people across ages. PCR was performed a second time for roughly 7 to 12 cycles using a sample-barcoded 5' primer and a J-beta primer mix. TCRdb re-derived calls from the 5' RACE reads in MiXCR, one entry per CDR3 protein. The repertoire has about 1.5 million distinct CDR3 sequences, about 42% of them found once; the top ten carry around 4%. Sequencing was carried out using blood. All receptors derive from a woman aged 18-29 years in good health.

This clonotype was detected only a few times. In DNA form, the CDR3 reads TGTGCCAGCAGCTTAGAAGGACAGGGCTATGGCTACACCTTC. As protein: CASSLEGQGYGYTF. The genes are TRBV7-2 and TRBJ1-2, with TRBD1 identical over 8 bases. The CDR3 sequence is 14 residues long. Per germline, CDR1 SGHTA and CDR2 FQGNSA. V shed 1 base and J 4 bases; nucleotides not matched to a gene: 2.

The V call is TRBV9, the J call TRBJ2-5; 9 bases fit TRBD2. Germline assignment: CDR1 SGDLS and CDR2 YYNGEE. Trimming removed 4 bases from V and 1 base from J; junction bases left unmatched: 8. CDR3 length: 16 residues. CDR3 amino acids: CASSLETSGFQETQYF. For the CDR3, the DNA is TGTGCCAGCAGCCTAGAGACTAGCGGCTTCCAAGAGACCCAGTACTTC.

V usage is TRBV27 and J usage is TRBJ1-6; 9 nucleotides align to TRBD1. V shed 1 base and J 7 bases; nucleotides not matched to a gene: 5. The CDR3 extends over 16 amino acids. Germline CDR1 MNHEY, CDR2 SMNVEV (reference sequence). CDR3 bases: TGTGCCAGCAGTTTATGGGGACAGGGCGTCAATTCACCCCTCCACTTT. Translated, it gives CASSLWGQGVNSPLHF.

V gene TRBV12-3 or TRBV12-4 combines with J gene TRBJ2-1, with a weak D call TRBD2 (5 bases). The CDR3 covers 16 residues. The V end was cut by 0 bases, the J end by 0 bases, with 9 bases between. The CDR3 DNA follows: TGTGCCAGCAGTTTAGCGCTAGCAGACTCCTACAATGAGCAGTTCTTC. This sequence encodes CASSLALADSYNEQFF.

The rearrangement joins TRBV5-1 to TRBJ1-1; tentative D call: TRBD1 (5 bases). Germline CDR1 reads SGHRS; CDR2 reads YFSETQ. The CDR3 spans 18 residues. Trimming removed 0 bases at V and 4 bases at J, with 22 bases between. For the CDR3, the DNA is TGCGCCAGCAGCTTGGGCCCAACCCCTGGGGGAATTGGCACTGAAGCTTTCTTT. Translated, it gives CASSLGPTPGGIGTEAFF.